This T cell receptor (beta chain) was sequenced for a study of regulatory T cells in long-lasting Graves disease. At the level of the study: Graves' patients diagnosed newly had used antithyroid drugs under 3 months. Study conclusions and caveats: TRBV28, TRBJ1-2 and TRBJ2-5 were segments that persistent disease favored. Newly diagnosed Graves' patients exceeded persistent ones in TCR diversity.

The table lists this clonotype with many counts. Antigen specificity is unknown. The time point denotes: newly diagnosed GD, antithyroid drugs for less than 3 months. Extracted RNA from PBMCs served as the source of the TCR library. Arm-PCR with iRepertoire HTBI primers amplified the CDR3 regions for these TCR beta libraries. In the authors' methods: Sample data revealed roughly 62 TRBV and 11 to 15 TRBJ segments. TCRdb independently ran MiXCR on the multiplex PCR reads; one entry per CDR3 protein. TCRdb, not the authors, supplied the V and J calls. Among a few hundred thousand distinct CDR3 sequences, around 20% were seen once, and the ten largest hold approximately 15%. Germline CDR1 is SEHNR and CDR2 is FQNEAQ (reference sequence). V was pared by 7 bases and J by 7 bases, with 14 bases between. There are 12 residues in the CDR3.

This TCR was sampled from a female donor with Graves disease. The chain combines TRBV7-9 with TRBJ2-7; D perhaps matches TRBD2 (6 bases). The sample was peripheral blood mononuclear cells (PBMCs), taken at new diagnosis, from a patient treated with antithyroid drugs. CDR3 coding DNA: TGTGCCAGCACTTCCGGGAGCGAGGAGCAGTACTTC. Its translation: CASTSGSEEQYF. Full variable domain (outside the CDR3, taken from reference TRBV7-9 and TRBJ2-7): DTGVSQNPRHKITKRGQNVTFRCDPISEHNRLYWYRQTLGQGPEFLTYFQNEAQLEKSRLLSDRFSAERPKGSFSTLEIQRTEQGDSAMYLCASTSGSEEQYFGPGTRLTVT.